Below are 21 T cell receptor beta chains sequenced from a single sample in a study of blood T cell repertoires in COVID-19. TCRdb keeps only in-frame clones here, not all; method: immunoSEQ multiplex PCR. The sample shows roughly 85,000 clones, approximately 90% of them seen only once. Sequenced: peripheral blood. The receptors come from a man over 45 with active or convalescent COVID-19.

This rearrangement joins TRBV27 to TRBJ2-7, with 7 bases aligning to TRBD1. With 5 bases clipped from V and 4 bases from J, the junction kept 14 bases outside the gene matches. The CDR3 runs 16 residues. Per the germline V gene, CDR1 is MNHEY and CDR2 is SMNVEV (reference sequence). The DNA for the CDR3 is TGTGCCAGCAGTACCCCCCGAGACAGGGCGTTGTACGAGCAGTACTTC. Protein sequence: CASSTPRDRALYEQYF.

The chain recombines TRBV5-1 with TRBJ1-3, with TRBD1 identical over 8 bases. Germline CDR1 and CDR2: SGHRS and YFSETQ. V shed 2 bases and J 2 bases; nucleotides not matched to a gene: 6. The CDR3 spans 16 residues. CDR3 protein: CASSLQGVPPGNTIYF. The CDR3 coding sequence is TGCGCCAGCAGCTTACAGGGGGTACCCCCTGGAAACACCATATATTTT.

The J gene is TRBJ2-7, the V gene TRBV5-1; 9 bases are a match to TRBD1. Looked up from germline, CDR1 is SGHRS and CDR2 is YFSETQ. CDR3 length: 15 amino acids. The V gene end was trimmed by 0 bases and the J gene end by 3 bases; junction bases not matched to a gene: 4. CDR3 sequence (DNA): TGCGCCAGCAGCTTGGCCGGGACAGGGATCTACGAGCAGTACTTC. Residues: CASSLAGTGIYEQYF.

The rearrangement joins TRBV2 to TRBJ2-2; weak D call: TRBD1 (6 bases). The CDR3 consists of 14 residues. Germline V gene data show CDR1 as SNHLY and CDR2 as FYNNEI. V lost 5 bases and J 5 bases, leaving 12 bases between the germline ends. The CDR3 reads CASSPRQETGELFF. The CDR3 DNA sequence: TGTGCCAGCAGTCCTAGACAGGAGACCGGGGAGCTGTTTTTT.

This chain links TRBV4-2 with TRBJ1-5, with 9 nucleotides matching TRBD1. Germline V CDR1 and CDR2: LGHNA, YNFKEQ. V lost 1 base and J lost 4; bases outside the gene matches: 11. The CDR3 loop spans 18 amino acids. The CDR3 sequence: CASSQVGTGKIGNQPQHF. CDR3 bases: TGTGCCAGCAGCCAAGTAGGGACAGGGAAAATTGGGAATCAGCCCCAGCATTTT.

V and J are TRBV3-1 (or the pseudogene TRBV3-2) and TRBJ2-1; D not resolved. There are 14 residues in the CDR3. Trimming stripped 0 bases from V and 7 bases from J, with 10 bases between. Germline loops: CDR1 LGHDT, CDR2 YNNKEL (reference sequence). CDR3: CASSQDFPGNEQFF. The CDR3 region has the DNA TGTGCCAGCAGCCAAGATTTCCCAGGAAATGAGCAGTTCTTC.

V and J are TRBV5-1 and TRBJ2-1; tentative D call: TRBD2 (5 bases). CDR1 is SGHRS, CDR2 YFSETQ, per germline. V was pared by 5 bases and J by 5 bases, with 17 bases between. The length of the CDR3 is 15 residues. The CDR3 DNA sequence: TGCGCCAGCAGGCGCTCAGCGGAAGTCAACAATGAGCAGTTCTTC. Residues: CASRRSAEVNNEQFF.

V and J are TRBV5-4 and TRBJ1-2, with D uncertain. The germline V gene has CDR1 SGHNT and CDR2 YYREEE (reference sequence). The CDR3 consists of 14 residues. The V end was cut by 3 bases, the J end by 4 bases, with 13 bases between. As DNA, the CDR3 is TGTGCCAGCAGCTCGGGCCAACGGGGCTATGGCTACACCTTC. The encoded protein is CASSSGQRGYGYTF.

The rearrangement joins TRBV3-1 (or the pseudogene TRBV3-2) to TRBJ2-3; 10 bases agree with TRBD2. After removal of 4 bases from V and 3 bases from J, the junction contained 7 bases not matched to a gene. CDR1 and CDR2 from the germline V gene are LGHDT and YNNKEL (reference sequence). CDR3 length: 16 residues. Written as DNA, the CDR3 is TGTGCCAGCAGCCGCGGGACTAGCGTAAGGACAGATACGCAGTATTTT. Translated: CASSRGTSVRTDTQYF.

V usage is TRBV29-1 and J usage is TRBJ1-6; maybe TRBD1 (6 bases). Trimming removed 4 bases from V and 4 bases from J, with 8 bases in between. CDR3 length: 13 amino acids. Germline CDR1 and CDR2: SQVTM and ANQGSEA. Written as DNA, the CDR3 is TGCAGCGTTGTGGACAGTTATAATTCACCCCTCCACTTT. It specifies CSVVDSYNSPLHF.

The chain couples TRBV30 to TRBJ1-1; no clear D. Germline V gene sequence: CDR1 GTSNPN, CDR2 SVGIG (reference sequence). The CDR3 contains 12 residues. V was pared by 1 base and J by 4 bases, with 7 bases between. CDR3 loop: CAWSAGGTEAFF. The CDR3 DNA reads as TGTGCCTGGAGTGCAGGAGGCACTGAAGCTTTCTTT.

J is TRBJ2-2 and V is TRBV19; 8 bases line up with TRBD2. Trimming removed 3 bases from V and 3 bases from J; junction bases left unmatched: 6. The CDR3 totals 16 residues. Germline V gene sequence: CDR1 LNHDA, CDR2 SQIVND (reference sequence). The CDR3 DNA sequence: TGTGCCAGTAGTATCAGCGGGAGATTGGACACCGGGGAGCTGTTTTTT. Amino acid sequence: CASSISGRLDTGELFF.

CDR3 in amino acids: CASSEFTGEVVGELFF. The CDR3 DNA follows: TGTGCCAGCAGTGAATTTACAGGGGAGGTTGTCGGGGAGCTGTTTTTT. The V gene is TRBV25-1, the J gene TRBJ2-2, with D maybe TRBD1 (7 bases). Germline values: CDR1 MGHDK, CDR2 SYGVNS. Trimming pared 1 base from V and 7 bases from J, leaving 16 bases between. The CDR3 length is 16 residues.

The chain uses TRBV24-1 and TRBJ2-1; 13 bases map to TRBD2. V lost 3 bases, J lost 9 bases, and 7 bases stayed unmatched. The CDR3 length is 16 residues. CDR1 is KGHDR, CDR2 SFDVKD, per germline. The CDR3 DNA reads TGTGCCACCAGTGATGCACTAGCGGGGGGGCCAAGTGAGCAGTTCTTC. It yields the protein CATSDALAGGPSEQFF.

This clone was found many times. The chain links TRBV5-6 to TRBJ1-2; TRBD1 agrees at 8 bases. The germline CDR1 and CDR2 sequences are SGHDT and YYEEEE. Trimming cost V 2 bases and J 4 bases; bases outside gene matches: 7. There are 15 residues in the CDR3. CDR3 in amino acids: CASSFLDRESYGYTF. CDR3 sequence (DNA): TGTGCCAGCAGCTTTTTGGACAGGGAAAGCTATGGCTACACCTTC.

The rearrangement uses TRBV10-3 and TRBJ1-5, with 8 bases fitting TRBD1. Germline loops: CDR1 ENHRY, CDR2 SYGVKD. The J segment lost 6 bases and the V segment lost 6 bases, leaving 7 bases of the junction unmatched. The CDR3 loop spans 14 amino acids. This chain's CDR3 is CAIREQGEGQPQHF. The DNA for the CDR3 is TGTGCCATCAGAGAACAGGGGGAGGGTCAGCCCCAGCATTTT.

In regard to this clone: The DNA is omitted, as the CDR3 cannot be located on it reliably, and the CDR3 follows TCRdb's listing. The V call is TRBV21-1, the J call TRBJ1-3. TRBV21-1 is labeled a pseudogene. The CDR3 length is 16 residues, termini included. CDR3 amino acids: CARYYCRGNAGNTIYF.

The genes are TRBV2 and TRBJ2-5, with 9 nucleotides matching TRBD1. Germline CDR1 reads SNHLY; CDR2 reads FYNNEI. This CDR3 contains 14 residues. The V gene end was trimmed by 7 bases and the J gene end by 2 bases; junction bases not matched to a gene: 5. The DNA of the CDR3 is TGTGCCAGCACTAACAGGGGGCGTCAAGAGACCCAGTACTTC. It codes for CASTNRGRQETQYF.

The chain carries TRBV28 and TRBJ2-1; 11 nucleotides line up with TRBD2. V lost 6 bases to trimming and J lost 4 bases; unmatched junction nucleotides: 5. This CDR3 region has 15 residues. Germline V CDR1 and CDR2: MDHEN, SYDVKM. Here the CDR3 reads CASSKTSGGYNEQFF. CDR3 DNA: TGTGCCAGCAGCAAAACTAGCGGGGGATACAATGAGCAGTTCTTC.

The chain uses TRBV18 and TRBJ1-5, with 10 positions matching TRBD1. Trimming at V came to 3 bases and at J to 2 bases, leaving 1 base not matched to a gene. CDR3 size: 15 residues. Germline CDR1 reads KGHSH; CDR2 reads LQKENI. The CDR3 nucleotides read TGTGCCAGCTCACCTGGACAGGGGGGCAATCAGCCCCAGCATTTT. Residues: CASSPGQGGNQPQHF.

The rearrangement joins TRBV5-1 to TRBJ1-6; 7 bases map to TRBD1. Germline CDR1 and CDR2: SGHRS and YFSETQ. This CDR3 spans 14 amino acids. V shed 3 bases, J shed 5 bases, and the junction held 2 bases outside the gene matches. The CDR3: CASSSGTDNSPLHF. As DNA, the CDR3 is TGCGCCAGCAGCTCCGGGACAGATAATTCACCCCTCCACTTT. Supplemented by reference TRBV5-1 and TRBJ1-6, the full variable domain reads KAGVTQTPRYLIKTRGQQVTLSCSPISGHRSVSWYQQTPGQGLQFLFEYFSETQRNKGNFPGRFSGRQFSNSRSEMNVSTLELGDSALYLCASSSGTDNSPLHFGNGTRLTVT.